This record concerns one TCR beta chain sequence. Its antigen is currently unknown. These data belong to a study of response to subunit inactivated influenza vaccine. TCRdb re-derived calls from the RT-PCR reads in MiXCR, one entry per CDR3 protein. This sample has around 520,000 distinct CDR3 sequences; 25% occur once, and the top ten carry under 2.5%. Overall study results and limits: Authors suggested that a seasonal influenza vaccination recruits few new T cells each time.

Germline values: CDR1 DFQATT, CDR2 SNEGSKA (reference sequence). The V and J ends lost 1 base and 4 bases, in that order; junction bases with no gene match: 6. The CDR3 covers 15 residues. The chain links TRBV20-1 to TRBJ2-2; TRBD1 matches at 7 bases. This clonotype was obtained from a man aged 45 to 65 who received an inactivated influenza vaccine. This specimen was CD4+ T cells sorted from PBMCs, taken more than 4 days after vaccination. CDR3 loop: CSARGRQGRTGELFF. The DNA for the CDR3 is TGCAGTGCTAGAGGAAGACAGGGCCGCACCGGGGAGCTGTTTTTT.